This TCR beta chain was sequenced for a study of blood T cells in healthy people across ages. Each sample yielded at least 6.5 million isolated PBMCs. It was with a sample-barcoded 5' primer and a J-beta primer mix that a second PCR of roughly 7 to 12 cycles was run. Researchers report that each sample yielded at least 2.5 million CDR3-containing paired-end reads. TCRdb re-called the 5' RACE reads with MiXCR, one entry per CDR3 protein. The profile shows 800,000 to 1,000,000 distinct CDR3 sequences, about 44% of them singletons. Germline CDR1 reads SGHRS; CDR2 reads YFSETQ. V lost 1 base and J lost 9, with 6 bases in between. The CDR3 consists of 11 residues.

The J gene is TRBJ2-3, the V gene TRBV5-1; tentatively, D is TRBD2 (5 bases). The sequenced material came from blood. This clonotype was obtained from a man aged 25 to 45 in good health. This chain's CDR3 is CASSLQRTQYF. CDR3 sequence (DNA): TGCGCCAGCAGCTTGCAGCGGACGCAGTATTTT. Full variable domain (missing parts from reference TRBV5-1 and TRBJ2-3): KAGVTQTPRYLIKTRGQQVTLSCSPISGHRSVSWYQQTPGQGLQFLFEYFSETQRNKGNFPGRFSGRQFSNSRSEMNVSTLELGDSALYLCASSLQRTQYFGPGTRLTVL.